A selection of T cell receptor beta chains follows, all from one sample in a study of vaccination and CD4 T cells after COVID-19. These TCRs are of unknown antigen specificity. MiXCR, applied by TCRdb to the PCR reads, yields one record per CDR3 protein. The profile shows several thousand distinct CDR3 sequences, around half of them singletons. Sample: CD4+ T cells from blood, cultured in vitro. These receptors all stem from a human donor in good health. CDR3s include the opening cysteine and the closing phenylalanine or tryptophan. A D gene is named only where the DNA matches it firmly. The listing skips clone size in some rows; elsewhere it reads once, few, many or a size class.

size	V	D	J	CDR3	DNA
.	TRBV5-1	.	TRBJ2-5	CASSLGRDETQYF	TGCGCCAGCAGCTTGGGCAGGGACGAGACCCAGTACTTC
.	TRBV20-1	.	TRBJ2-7	CSARDKGGPYEQYF	TGCAGTGCTAGAGATAAGGGGGGCCCCTACGAGCAGTACTTC
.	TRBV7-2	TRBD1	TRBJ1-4	CASSLDGTGVEKLFF	TGTGCCAGCAGCTTAGATGGGACAGGGGTCGAAAAACTGTTTTTT
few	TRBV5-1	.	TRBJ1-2	CASSLKQGIVGGYTF	TGCGCCAGCAGCTTAAAACAGGGTATTGTGGGTGGCTACACCTTC
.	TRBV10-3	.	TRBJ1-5	CAISESRGSNQPQHF	TGTGCCATCAGTGAGTCGAGAGGGAGCAATCAGCCCCAGCATTTT
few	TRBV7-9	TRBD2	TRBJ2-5	CASSSRVAGGWETQYF	TGTGCCAGCAGCTCCCGGGTAGCGGGGGGTTGGGAGACCCAGTACTTC
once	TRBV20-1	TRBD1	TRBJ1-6	CSARTDRENSPLHF	TGCAGTGCTAGGACCGACAGGGAAAATTCACCCCTCCACTTT
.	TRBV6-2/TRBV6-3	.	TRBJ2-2	CASWTGTTNTGELFF	TGTGCCAGCTGGACCGGGACCACTAACACCGGGGAGCTGTTTTTT
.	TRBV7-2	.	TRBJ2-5	CASSFLELSETQYF	TGTGCCAGCAGCTTCCTAGAACTATCAGAGACCCAGTACTTC
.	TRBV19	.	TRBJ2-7	CASSMGVRGSGEQYF	TGTGCCAGTAGTATGGGAGTCAGGGGATCAGGCGAGCAGTACTTC
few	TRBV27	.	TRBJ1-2	CASSLSAGLDGYTF	TGTGCCAGCAGTTTATCGGCGGGTTTGGATGGCTACACCTTC
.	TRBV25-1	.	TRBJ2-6	CASSELGHSGANVLTF	TGTGCCAGCAGTGAATTAGGCCACTCTGGGGCCAACGTCCTGACTTTC
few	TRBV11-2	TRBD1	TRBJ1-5	CASSLDPWDRGSSQPQHF	TGTGCCAGCAGCTTAGATCCCTGGGACAGGGGCTCGAGTCAGCCCCAGCATTTT
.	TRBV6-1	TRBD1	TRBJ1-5	CASSGRGLWSNQPQHF	TGTGCCAGCAGCGGAAGGGGGCTCTGGAGCAATCAGCCCCAGCATTTT
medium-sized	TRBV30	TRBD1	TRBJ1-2	CAWSYGQGYGYTF	TGTGCCTGGAGTTACGGACAGGGCTATGGCTACACCTTC
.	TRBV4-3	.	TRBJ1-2	CASSQGWGVGGYGYTF	TGCGCCAGCAGCCAAGGGTGGGGGGTGGGTGGCTATGGCTACACCTTC
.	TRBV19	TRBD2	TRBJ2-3	CASNSASGRRASADTQYF	TGTGCCAGTAACTCCGCTAGCGGGAGACGGGCCTCCGCAGATACGCAGTATTTT
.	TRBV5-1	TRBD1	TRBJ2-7	CASSLRTGVAYEQYF	TGCGCCAGCAGCTTGCGTACAGGGGTTGCCTACGAGCAGTACTTC
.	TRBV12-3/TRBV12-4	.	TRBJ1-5	CASSLDSPGNQPQHF	TGTGCCAGCAGTTTAGACTCGCCGGGCAATCAGCCCCAGCATTTT
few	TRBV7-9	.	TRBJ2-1	CASSGGFYNEQFF	TGTGCCAGCAGTGGAGGTTTCTACAATGAGCAGTTCTTC
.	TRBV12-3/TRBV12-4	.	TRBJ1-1	CASSFGGGYTEAFF	TGTGCCAGCAGTTTCGGGGGCGGGTACACTGAAGCTTTCTTT
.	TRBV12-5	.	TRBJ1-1	CASANKGGRTEAFF	TGTGCTAGTGCCAACAAGGGAGGGAGGACTGAAGCTTTCTTT
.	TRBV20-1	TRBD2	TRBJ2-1	CSARVLTSGRNEQFF	TGCAGTGCTAGAGTTTTGACTAGCGGGAGAAATGAGCAGTTCTTC
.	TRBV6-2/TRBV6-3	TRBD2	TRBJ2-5	CASGNRLREAGGTQYF	TGTGCCAGCGGTAATAGGTTGCGGGAGGCTGGGGGGACCCAGTACTTC
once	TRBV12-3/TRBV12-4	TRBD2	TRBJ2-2	CASSFEAGGPWIGELFF	TGTGCCAGCAGTTTTGAAGCGGGGGGGCCTTGGATCGGGGAGCTGTTTTTT
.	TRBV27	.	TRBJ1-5	CASSPRPTGPQHF	TGTGCCAGCAGTCCCCGCCCCACAGGGCCCCAGCATTTT
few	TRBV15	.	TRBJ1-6	CATSRSGIYNSPLHF	TGTGCCACCAGCAGGTCAGGGATTTATAATTCACCCCTCCACTTT